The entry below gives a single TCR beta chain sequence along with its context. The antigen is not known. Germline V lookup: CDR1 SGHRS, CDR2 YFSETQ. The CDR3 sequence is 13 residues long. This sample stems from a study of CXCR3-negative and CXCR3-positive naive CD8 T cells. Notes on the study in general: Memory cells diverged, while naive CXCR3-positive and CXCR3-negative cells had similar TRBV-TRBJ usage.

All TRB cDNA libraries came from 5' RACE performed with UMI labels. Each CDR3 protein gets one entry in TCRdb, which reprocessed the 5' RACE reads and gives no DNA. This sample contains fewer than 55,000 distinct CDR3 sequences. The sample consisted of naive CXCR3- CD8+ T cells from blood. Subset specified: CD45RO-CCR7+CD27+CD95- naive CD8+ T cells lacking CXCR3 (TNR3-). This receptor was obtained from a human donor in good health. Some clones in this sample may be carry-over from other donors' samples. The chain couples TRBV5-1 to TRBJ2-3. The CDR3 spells CASSLEGTDTQYF.